These T cell receptor beta chains were read from a single sample in a study of blood T cell repertoires in COVID-19. Profiled with immunoSEQ multiplex PCR; TCRdb holds only in-frame clones, not every one. The table includes fewer than 65,000 clones, roughly 88% detected once. The sequencing input was peripheral blood. The receptors originated from a man between 25 and 39 years old with COVID-19, enrolled during active disease. Both conserved end residues are part of each CDR3. Each record gives: D gene, J gene, V gene, clone size, CDR3 protein, CDR3 DNA. The D gene is left open where the match is weak. The size of a clone is reported for some rows only, either as once, few or many, or as a class for expanded clones.

d_gene: TRBD2
j_gene: TRBJ2-7
v_gene: TRBV19
abundance: .
CDR3aa: CASSAQIIAGVGEQYF
CDR3nt: TGTGCCAGTAGTGCGCAAATCATAGCGGGAGTGGGCGAGCAGTACTTC

d_gene: .
j_gene: TRBJ2-7
v_gene: TRBV6-1
abundance: .
CDR3aa: CASSFPGTGSYEQYF
CDR3nt: TGTGCCAGCAGCTTTCCTGGGACTGGCTCCTACGAGCAGTACTTC

d_gene: .
j_gene: TRBJ2-7
v_gene: TRBV5-1
abundance: .
CDR3aa: CASSGHTYEQYF
CDR3nt: TGCGCCAGCAGTGGGCATACCTACGAGCAGTACTTC

d_gene: .
j_gene: TRBJ2-3
v_gene: TRBV16
abundance: .
CDR3aa: CASSQSRLAASTDTQYF
CDR3nt: TGTGCCAGCAGCCAATCGCGGTTGGCGGCTAGCACAGATACGCAGTATTTT

d_gene: .
j_gene: TRBJ2-7
v_gene: TRBV7-8
abundance: .
CDR3aa: CASSRDFYEQYF
CDR3nt: TGTGCCAGCAGCCGGGACTTTTACGAGCAGTACTTC

d_gene: TRBD1
j_gene: TRBJ1-2
v_gene: TRBV5-1
abundance: .
CDR3aa: CASSPSTGGAYGYTF
CDR3nt: TGCGCCAGCAGCCCATCAACAGGGGGCGCCTATGGCTACACCTTC

d_gene: TRBD1
j_gene: TRBJ1-4
v_gene: TRBV7-9
abundance: .
CDR3aa: CASSSPGGTEKLFF
CDR3nt: TGTGCCAGCAGCAGTCCAGGGGGGACTGAAAAACTGTTTTTT

d_gene: .
j_gene: TRBJ1-2
v_gene: TRBV24-1
abundance: .
CDR3aa: CATSDSREGYGYTF
CDR3nt: TGTGCCACCAGTGATTCCAGGGAGGGGTATGGCTACACCTTC

d_gene: .
j_gene: TRBJ2-7
v_gene: TRBV24-1
abundance: .
CDR3aa: CATSEAGQGNSYEQYF
CDR3nt: TGTGCCACCAGTGAAGCAGGCCAGGGTAACAGCTACGAGCAGTACTTC

d_gene: TRBD1
j_gene: TRBJ2-5
v_gene: TRBV4-2
abundance: .
CDR3aa: CASSHGTAQETQYF
CDR3nt: TGTGCCAGCAGCCATGGGACAGCACAAGAGACCCAGTACTTC

d_gene: .
j_gene: TRBJ1-2
v_gene: TRBV27
abundance: once
CDR3aa: CASRLTGPSGGYTF
CDR3nt: TGTGCCAGCAGGCTTACAGGGCCCAGTGGTGGCTACACCTTC

d_gene: .
j_gene: TRBJ1-5
v_gene: TRBV4-1
abundance: .
CDR3aa: CASSQSDNQPQHF
CDR3nt: TGCGCCAGCAGCCAATCAGATAATCAGCCCCAGCATTTT

d_gene: TRBD1
j_gene: TRBJ2-5
v_gene: TRBV6-5
abundance: .
CDR3aa: CASSRWTGQETQYF
CDR3nt: TGTGCCAGCAGCCGCTGGACAGGCCAAGAGACCCAGTACTTC

d_gene: .
j_gene: TRBJ1-3
v_gene: TRBV6-5
abundance: .
CDR3aa: CASGDRSSGNTIYF
CDR3nt: TGTGCCAGCGGCGACAGGAGCTCTGGAAACACCATATATTTT

d_gene: TRBD1
j_gene: TRBJ1-2
v_gene: TRBV7-2
abundance: .
CDR3aa: CASSLTGQGWRGYTF
CDR3nt: TGTGCCAGCAGCCTAACCGGACAGGGGTGGCGCGGCTACACCTTC

d_gene: .
j_gene: TRBJ2-7
v_gene: TRBV5-4
abundance: .
CDR3aa: CASSPGVRSWEQYF
CDR3nt: TGTGCCAGCAGCCCCGGGGTCCGATCGTGGGAGCAGTACTTC

d_gene: .
j_gene: TRBJ1-2
v_gene: TRBV6-5
abundance: .
CDR3aa: CASSYSAGYGYTF
CDR3nt: TGTGCCAGCAGTTACTCGGCAGGCTATGGCTACACCTTC

d_gene: .
j_gene: TRBJ2-1
v_gene: TRBV6-1
abundance: .
CDR3aa: CASSEPRGDEQFF
CDR3nt: TGTGCCAGCAGTGAACCCAGGGGCGATGAGCAGTTCTTC

d_gene: .
j_gene: TRBJ1-5
v_gene: TRBV7-2
abundance: once
CDR3aa: CASSLEGARQPQHF
CDR3nt: TGTGCCAGCAGCTTAGAAGGGGCACGGCAGCCCCAGCATTTT

d_gene: .
j_gene: TRBJ2-1
v_gene: TRBV18
abundance: .
CDR3aa: CASSTNAGNGNEQFF
CDR3nt: TGTGCCAGCTCGACGAACGCAGGAAACGGCAATGAGCAGTTCTTC

d_gene: TRBD1
j_gene: TRBJ1-4
v_gene: TRBV5-1
abundance: once
CDR3aa: CASSLGDRGNEKLFF
CDR3nt: TGCGCCAGCAGCTTGGGGGACAGGGGGAATGAAAAACTGTTTTTT

d_gene: .
j_gene: TRBJ2-2
v_gene: TRBV6-5
abundance: .
CDR3aa: CASSYEGPGTGELFF
CDR3nt: TGTGCCAGCAGTTACGAGGGTCCGGGCACCGGGGAGCTGTTTTTT

d_gene: .
j_gene: TRBJ1-1
v_gene: TRBV6-2/TRBV6-3
abundance: .
CDR3aa: CASSGDTNTEAFF
CDR3nt: TGTGCCAGCAGTGGCGACACGAACACTGAAGCTTTCTTT

d_gene: .
j_gene: TRBJ2-7
v_gene: TRBV18
abundance: .
CDR3aa: CASSPRAQRVSYEQYF
CDR3nt: TGTGCCAGCTCACCGCGGGCGCAGCGGGTCTCCTACGAGCAGTACTTC

d_gene: .
j_gene: TRBJ1-5
v_gene: TRBV12-3/TRBV12-4
abundance: .
CDR3aa: CASNREGQPQHF
CDR3nt: TGTGCCAGCAACCGGGAGGGTCAGCCCCAGCATTTT

d_gene: .
j_gene: TRBJ2-7
v_gene: TRBV7-2
abundance: .
CDR3aa: CASSFTGLKVDEQYF
CDR3nt: TGTGCCAGCAGCTTCACAGGCCTCAAGGTCGACGAGCAGTACTTC